This entry features one TCR beta chain sequence. In its sample, this clonotype comes out as medium-sized (0.01 to 0.1%). Its binding antigen is unknown. No base quality information exists; no much larger clone differs at one position. This entry is derived from a study (dated by TCRdb to the early 2010s). The CDR3 contains 15 residues, cysteine and phenylalanine counted. Only the CDR3 part of the read is kept: 45 bases, read in frame from the first base. From the germline V gene, CDR1 is KGHSH and CDR2 is LQKENI. The trim is 0 bases for V and 5 bases for J, with a gap of 14 bases between the germline ends. The listed sequencing device is Illumina Genome Analyzer IIx. TCRdb took the public reads, trimmed them with fastp at Q25, ran MiXCR for clone calling and kept in-frame beta chains. CDR3 protein sequences are deduplicated, and each keeps its most common genes and DNA. The sample table holds about 7,100 distinct CDR3 sequences, of which roughly 32% were seen once. Clones ranked in the top ten supply roughly 22% of the sample.

The chain links TRBV18 with TRBJ2-7, and the D gene may be TRBD2, 6 bases matching. The clonotype comes from a human donor. Material: blood. The nucleotides are TGTGCCAGCTCACCACCATCTCCGGGACTCGACGAGCAGTACTTC. This gives the protein CASSPPSPGLDEQYF.